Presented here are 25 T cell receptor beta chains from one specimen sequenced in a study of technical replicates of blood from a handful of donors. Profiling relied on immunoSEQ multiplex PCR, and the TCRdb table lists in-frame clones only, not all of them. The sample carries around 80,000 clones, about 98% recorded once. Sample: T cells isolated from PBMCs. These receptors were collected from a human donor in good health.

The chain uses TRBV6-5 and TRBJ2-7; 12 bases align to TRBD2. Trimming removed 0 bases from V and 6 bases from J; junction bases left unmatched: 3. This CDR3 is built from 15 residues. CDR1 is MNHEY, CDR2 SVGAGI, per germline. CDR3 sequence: CASSYSPTSGSEQYF. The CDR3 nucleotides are TGTGCCAGCAGTTACTCCCCGACTAGCGGGAGCGAGCAGTACTTC.

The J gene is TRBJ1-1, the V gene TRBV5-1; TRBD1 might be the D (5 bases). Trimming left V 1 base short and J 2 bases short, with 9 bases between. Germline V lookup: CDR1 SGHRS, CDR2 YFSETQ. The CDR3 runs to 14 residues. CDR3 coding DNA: TGCGCCAGCAGCTTGCGACAGATAAACACTGAAGCTTTCTTT. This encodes CASSLRQINTEAFF.

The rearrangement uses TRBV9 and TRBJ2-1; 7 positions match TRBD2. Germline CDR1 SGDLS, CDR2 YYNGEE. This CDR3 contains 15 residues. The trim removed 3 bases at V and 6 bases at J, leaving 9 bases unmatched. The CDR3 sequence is CASSEWGGSGNEQFF. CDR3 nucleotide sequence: TGTGCCAGCAGCGAGTGGGGGGGTTCTGGCAATGAGCAGTTCTTC.

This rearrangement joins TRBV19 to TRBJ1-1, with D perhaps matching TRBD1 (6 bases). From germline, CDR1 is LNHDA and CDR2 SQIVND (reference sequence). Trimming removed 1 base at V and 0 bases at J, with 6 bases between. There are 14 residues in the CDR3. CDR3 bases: TGTGCCAGTAGTATAGGGACAGTGAACACTGAAGCTTTCTTT. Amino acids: CASSIGTVNTEAFF.

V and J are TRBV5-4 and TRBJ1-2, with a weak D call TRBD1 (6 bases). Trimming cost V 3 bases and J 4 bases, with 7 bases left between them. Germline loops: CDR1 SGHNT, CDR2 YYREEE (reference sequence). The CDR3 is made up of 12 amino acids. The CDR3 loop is CASSWDIYGYTF. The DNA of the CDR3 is TGTGCCAGCAGCTGGGACATCTATGGCTACACCTTC.

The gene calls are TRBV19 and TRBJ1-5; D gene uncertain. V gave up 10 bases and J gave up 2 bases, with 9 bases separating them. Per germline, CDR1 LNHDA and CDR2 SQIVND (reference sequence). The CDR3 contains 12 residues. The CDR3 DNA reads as TGTGCCACCAGGCGGGGCAATCAGCCCCAGCATTTT. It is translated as CATRRGNQPQHF.

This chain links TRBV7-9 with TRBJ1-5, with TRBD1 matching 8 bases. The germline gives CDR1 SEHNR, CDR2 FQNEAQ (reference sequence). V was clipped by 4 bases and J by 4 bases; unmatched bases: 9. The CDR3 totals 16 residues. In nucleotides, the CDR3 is TGTGCCAGCAGCTCCATCACAGGGGGATGGAATCAGCCCCAGCATTTT. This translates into CASSSITGGWNQPQHF.

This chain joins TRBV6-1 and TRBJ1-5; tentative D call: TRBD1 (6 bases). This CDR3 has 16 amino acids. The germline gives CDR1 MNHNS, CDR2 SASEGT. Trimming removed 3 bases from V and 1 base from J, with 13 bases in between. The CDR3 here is CASSDGAGASNQPQHF. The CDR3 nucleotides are TGTGCCAGCAGTGATGGGGCAGGGGCCAGCAATCAGCCCCAGCATTTT.

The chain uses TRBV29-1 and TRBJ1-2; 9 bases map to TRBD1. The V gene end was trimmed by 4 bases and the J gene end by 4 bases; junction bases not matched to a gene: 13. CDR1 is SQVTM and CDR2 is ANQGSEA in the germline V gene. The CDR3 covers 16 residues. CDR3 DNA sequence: TGCAGCGTTGCGGTAGGGCACAGGGGGCCAGGCTATGGCTACACCTTC. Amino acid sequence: CSVAVGHRGPGYGYTF.

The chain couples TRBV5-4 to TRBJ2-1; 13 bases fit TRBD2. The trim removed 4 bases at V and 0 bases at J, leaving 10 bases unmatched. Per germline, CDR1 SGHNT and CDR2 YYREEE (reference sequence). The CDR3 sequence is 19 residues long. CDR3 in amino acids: CASSKPGTSGVSSYNEQFF. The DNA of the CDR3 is TGTGCCAGCAGCAAGCCCGGGACTAGCGGGGTAAGCTCCTACAATGAGCAGTTCTTC.

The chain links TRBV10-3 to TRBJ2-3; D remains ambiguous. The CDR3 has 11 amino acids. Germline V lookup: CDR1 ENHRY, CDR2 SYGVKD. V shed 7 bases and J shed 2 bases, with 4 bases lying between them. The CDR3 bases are TGTGCCATCACAGACACAGATACGCAGTATTTT. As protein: CAITDTDTQYF.

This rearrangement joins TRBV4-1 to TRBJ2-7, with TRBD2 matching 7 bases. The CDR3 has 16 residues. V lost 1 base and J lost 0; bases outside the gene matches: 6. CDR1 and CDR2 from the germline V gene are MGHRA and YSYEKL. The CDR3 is CASSQGGGGSSYEQYF. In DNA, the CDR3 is TGCGCCAGCAGCCAAGGGGGCGGCGGGAGCTCCTACGAGCAGTACTTC.

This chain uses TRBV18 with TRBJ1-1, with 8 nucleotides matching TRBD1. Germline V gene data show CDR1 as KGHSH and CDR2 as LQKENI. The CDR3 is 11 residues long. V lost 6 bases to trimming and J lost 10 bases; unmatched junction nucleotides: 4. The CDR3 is CASSPDRGAFF. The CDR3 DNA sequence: TGTGCCAGCTCCCCTGACAGGGGAGCTTTCTTT.

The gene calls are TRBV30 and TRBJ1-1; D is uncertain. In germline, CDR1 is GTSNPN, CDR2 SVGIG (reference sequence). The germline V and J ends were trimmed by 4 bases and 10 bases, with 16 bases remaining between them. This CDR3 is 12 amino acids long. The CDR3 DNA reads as TGTGCCTGGACTCTTCCGGGGTCGGGAGCTTTCTTT. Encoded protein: CAWTLPGSGAFF. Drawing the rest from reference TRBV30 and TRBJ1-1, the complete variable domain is SQTIHQWPATLVQPVGSPLSLECTVEGTSNPNLYWYRQAAGRGLQLLFYSVGIGQISSEVPQNLSASRPQDRQFILSSKKLLLSDSGFYLCAWTLPGSGAFFGQGTRLTVV.

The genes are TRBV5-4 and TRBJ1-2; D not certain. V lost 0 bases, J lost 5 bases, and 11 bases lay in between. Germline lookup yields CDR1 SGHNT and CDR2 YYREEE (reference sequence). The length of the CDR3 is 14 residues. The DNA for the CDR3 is TGTGCCAGCAGCTTGGGTTCGGGATCATATGGCTACACCTTC. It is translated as CASSLGSGSYGYTF.

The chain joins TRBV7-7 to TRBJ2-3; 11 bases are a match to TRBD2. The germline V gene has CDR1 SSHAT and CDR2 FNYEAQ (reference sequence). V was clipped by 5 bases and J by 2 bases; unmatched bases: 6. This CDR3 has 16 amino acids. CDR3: CASSRIAGGATDTQYF. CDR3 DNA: TGTGCCAGCAGCCGAATAGCGGGAGGGGCCACAGATACGCAGTATTTT. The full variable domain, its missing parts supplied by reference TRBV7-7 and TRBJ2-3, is GAGVSQSPRYKVTKRGQDVTLRCDPISSHATLYWYQQALGQGPEFLTYFNYEAQPDKSGLPSDRFSAERPEGSISTLTIQRTEQRDSAMYRCASSRIAGGATDTQYFGPGTRLTVL.

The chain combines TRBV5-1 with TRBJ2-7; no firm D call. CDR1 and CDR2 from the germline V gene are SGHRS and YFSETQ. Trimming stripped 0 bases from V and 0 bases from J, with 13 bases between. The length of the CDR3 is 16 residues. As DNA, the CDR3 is TGCGCCAGCAGCTTGGGTCCTCAGGTTAGCTCCTACGAGCAGTACTTC. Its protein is CASSLGPQVSSYEQYF.

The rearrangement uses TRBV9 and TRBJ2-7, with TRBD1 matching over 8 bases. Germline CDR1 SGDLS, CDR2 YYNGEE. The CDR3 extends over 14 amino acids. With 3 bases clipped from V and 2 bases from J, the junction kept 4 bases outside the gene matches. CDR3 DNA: TGTGCCAGCAGCGCCCGGACAGGGACCTACGAGCAGTACTTC. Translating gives CASSARTGTYEQYF.

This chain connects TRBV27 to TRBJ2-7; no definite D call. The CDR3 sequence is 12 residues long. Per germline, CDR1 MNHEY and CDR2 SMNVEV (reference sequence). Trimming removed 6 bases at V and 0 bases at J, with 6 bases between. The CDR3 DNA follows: TGTGCCAGCAGCAGTACCTCCTACGAGCAGTACTTC. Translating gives CASSSTSYEQYF.

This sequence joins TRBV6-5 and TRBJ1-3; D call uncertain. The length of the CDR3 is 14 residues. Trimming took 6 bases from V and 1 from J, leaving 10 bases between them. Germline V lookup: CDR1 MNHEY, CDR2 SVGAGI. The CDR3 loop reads CASRPKRSGNTIYF. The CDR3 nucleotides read TGTGCCAGCAGGCCCAAACGGTCTGGAAACACCATATATTTT.

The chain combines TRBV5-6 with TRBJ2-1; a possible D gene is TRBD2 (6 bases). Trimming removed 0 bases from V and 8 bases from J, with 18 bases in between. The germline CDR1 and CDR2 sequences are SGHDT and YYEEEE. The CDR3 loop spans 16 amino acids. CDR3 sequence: CASSLELREQLDEQFF. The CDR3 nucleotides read TGTGCCAGCAGCTTGGAATTACGGGAGCAGTTAGATGAGCAGTTCTTC.

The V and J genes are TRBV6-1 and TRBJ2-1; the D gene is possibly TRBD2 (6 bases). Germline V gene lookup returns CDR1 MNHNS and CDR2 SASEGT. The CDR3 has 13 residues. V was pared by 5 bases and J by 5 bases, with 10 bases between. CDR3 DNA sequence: TGTGCCAGCAGTTTGACTAGGAACAATGAGCAGTTCTTC. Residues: CASSLTRNNEQFF.

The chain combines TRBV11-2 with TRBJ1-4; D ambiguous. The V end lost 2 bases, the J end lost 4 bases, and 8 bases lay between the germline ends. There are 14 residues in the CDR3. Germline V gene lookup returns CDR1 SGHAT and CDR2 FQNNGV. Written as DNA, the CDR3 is TGTGCCAGCAGCTTAACGGGGATTAATGAAAAACTGTTTTTT. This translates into CASSLTGINEKLFF.

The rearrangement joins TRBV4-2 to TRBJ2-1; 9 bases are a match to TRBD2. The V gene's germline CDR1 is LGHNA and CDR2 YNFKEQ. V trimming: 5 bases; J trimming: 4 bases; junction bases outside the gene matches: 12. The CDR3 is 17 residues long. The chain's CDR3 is CASSSSSSGAIYNEQFF. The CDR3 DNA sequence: TGTGCCAGCAGCTCCTCCTCTAGCGGGGCGATATACAATGAGCAGTTCTTC.

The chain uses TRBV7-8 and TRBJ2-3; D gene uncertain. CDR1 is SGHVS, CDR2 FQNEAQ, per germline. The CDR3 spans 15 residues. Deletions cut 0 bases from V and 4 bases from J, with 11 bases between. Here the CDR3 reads CASSLARFQADTQYF. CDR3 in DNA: TGTGCCAGCAGCTTAGCTAGGTTTCAGGCAGATACGCAGTATTTT.